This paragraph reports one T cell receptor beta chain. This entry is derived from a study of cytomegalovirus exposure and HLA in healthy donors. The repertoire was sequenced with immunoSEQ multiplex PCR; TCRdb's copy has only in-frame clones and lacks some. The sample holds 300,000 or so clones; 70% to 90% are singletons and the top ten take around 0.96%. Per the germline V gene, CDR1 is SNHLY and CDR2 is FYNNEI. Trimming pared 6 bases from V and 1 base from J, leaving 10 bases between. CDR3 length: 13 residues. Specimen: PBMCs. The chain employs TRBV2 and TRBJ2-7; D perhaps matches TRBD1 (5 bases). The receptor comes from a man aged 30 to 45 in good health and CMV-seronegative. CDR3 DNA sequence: TGTGCCAGCAGATGGCAGGGATCCTACGAGCAGTACTTC. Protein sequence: CASRWQGSYEQYF.